Each of the 9 T cell receptor beta chains below was sequenced from the same sample in a study of CD8 T cells in Susac syndrome. Random hexamers primed reverse transcription of about 0.5 to 1 ug RNA. TCRdb processed the immunoSEQ multiplex PCR reads anew with MiXCR; each CDR3 protein has one entry. In the table there are some 190,000 distinct CDR3 sequences, 95% of which are singletons. Sequencing was carried out using CD4+ T cells from PBMCs. These receptors all stem from a human donor in good health.

The V and J genes are TRBV2 and TRBJ2-7; tentative D call: TRBD1 (5 bases). This CDR3 is 13 amino acids long. V lost 4 bases and J lost 7, with 14 bases in between. The germline V gene has CDR1 SNHLY and CDR2 FYNNEI. The CDR3, as DNA: TGTGCCAGCAGTGGGGGCCCCCCAAGGGAGCAGTACTTC. Residues: CASSGGPPREQYF.

The chain joins TRBV3-1 to TRBJ2-7; 9 bases map to TRBD2. Germline CDR1 and CDR2: LGHDT and YNNKEL (reference sequence). This CDR3 has 15 amino acids. V gave up 1 base and J gave up 2 bases; unmatched junction bases: 3. CDR3 amino acids: CASSQGLAGPYEQYV. DNA of the CDR3: TGTGCCAGCAGCCAAGGGCTAGCGGGGCCCTACGAGCAGTACGTC.

This clonotype was found once. The chain is built from TRBV3-1 and TRBJ1-1, with a tentative D call TRBD1 (5 bases). V lost 5 bases, J lost 4 bases, and 11 bases lay in between. This CDR3 comprises 13 residues. Germline-derived CDR1 and CDR2 are LGHDT and YNNKEL (reference sequence). The CDR3 region has the DNA TGTGCCAGCAGCGGACTCGGGGGCACTGAAGCTTTCTTT. Its translation is CASSGLGGTEAFF.

This clonotype was seen a single time. The rearrangement links TRBV20-1 to TRBJ1-2; 9 nucleotides line up with TRBD1. The CDR3 loop spans 14 amino acids. Germline V gene sequence: CDR1 DFQATT, CDR2 SNEGSKA (reference sequence). V gave up 3 bases and J gave up 7 bases; unmatched junction bases: 9. The CDR3: CSARQTGGAGGYTF. Here the CDR3 DNA reads TGCAGTGCTAGGCAGACAGGGGGGGCAGGTGGCTACACCTTC.

The rearrangement uses TRBV20-1 and TRBJ1-2; the D gene is possibly TRBD1 (6 bases). Germline assignment: CDR1 DFQATT and CDR2 SNEGSKA (reference sequence). The CDR3 runs 12 residues. V shed 6 bases and J shed 3 bases, with 11 bases lying between them. The CDR3 nucleotides are TGCAGTGCCGGGGGGGCGGACTATGGCTACACCTTC. The encoded protein is CSAGGADYGYTF.

The chain recombines TRBV7-2 with TRBJ2-7; D might be TRBD1 or TRBD2, each matching 5 bases. The CDR3 loop spans 15 amino acids. Germline CDR1 SGHTA, CDR2 FQGNSA. Trimming left V 3 bases short and J 5 bases short, with 17 bases between. CDR3 in DNA: TGTGCCAGCAGCTTTTCCCGGGGCGCCGGCGACGAGCAGTACTTC. This codes for CASSFSRGAGDEQYF.

Concerning this clonotype: Germline and junction disagree at one end, which may indicate a read error. This rearrangement joins TRBV7-7 to TRBJ2-3, with D tentatively TRBD1 or TRBD2 (5 bases each). This CDR3 spans 14 amino acids. Germline V gene lookup returns CDR1 SSHAT and CDR2 FNYEAQ (reference sequence). Here the CDR3 DNA reads TGTGCTAGCAGCTTGGGTAGGGGACCAGATACGCAGTATTTT. As protein: CASSLGRGPDTQYF.

This clonotype appeared once. V is TRBV3-1 and J is TRBJ2-7; D possibly corresponds to TRBD1 (5 bases). The CDR3 is 14 amino acids. V lost 0 bases and J 7 bases, leaving 13 bases between the germline ends. Germline V gives CDR1 LGHDT, CDR2 YNNKEL (reference sequence). CDR3 nucleotides: TGTGCCAGCAGCCAAGACTGTGGGGCCGCGGAGCAGTACTTC. Translation: CASSQDCGAAEQYF.

The genes are TRBV2 and TRBJ2-6; D may be TRBD1 (6 bases). The CDR3 length is 13 residues. The V gene lost 9 bases and the J gene lost 2 bases, with 8 bases spanning the gap. The germline CDR1 and CDR2 sequences are SNHLY and FYNNEI. CDR3 protein: CASHRAGANVLTF. The DNA of the CDR3 is TGTGCCAGTCACAGGGCTGGGGCCAACGTCCTGACTTTC.